This T cell receptor beta chain was captured in a study of beta chain features in type 1 diabetes. Study results and caveats: VDJ junctions in type 1 diabetes patients carried more deletions and fewer insertions. For patients, the naive, central memory and Treg TCRB repertoires appeared more alike than for healthy donors. These data did not resolve whether HLA type affects TCRB rearrangement.

One heparinised blood draw averaging approximately 100 mL was given by each donor. Trimming stripped 5 bases from V and 1 base from J, with 12 bases between. Per germline, CDR1 SGHTA and CDR2 FQGNSA. CDR3 size: 14 residues. This clone appeared a few times. Antigen unknown. Every isolated RNA sample was fully reverse transcribed, so sequencing captured expressed TCRB transcripts. Data came from immunoSEQ multiplex PCR; TCRdb stores just in-frame clones and leaves some out. The table records a few hundred thousand clones, around a quarter of them present only once. What was sequenced was central memory CD4+ T cells from blood. V and J are TRBV7-2 and TRBJ2-7, with unresolved D. The TCR was taken from a man aged 30 to 39 in good health. The CDR3 bases are TGTGCCAGCAGCCGAGGTGGAGATTCCTACGAGCAGTACTTC. Residues: CASSRGGDSYEQYF.